These T cell receptor beta chains were read from a single sample in a study of blood T cell repertoires in COVID-19. Sequenced by immunoSEQ multiplex PCR; TCRdb stores in-frame clones only, minus some. The profile shows 35,000 to 45,000 clones, around nine tenths of them singletons. Sequences were obtained from peripheral blood. These receptors came from a human donor in a cohort sampled during active COVID-19. Both conserved end residues are part of each CDR3. The D gene is left open where the match is weak. Not every row has a clone size; where given, it reads once, few, many or a size class.

CDR3nt: TGTGCCAGTAGTATATCCGGGACATCTAATGGCTACACCTTC
CDR3aa: CASSISGTSNGYTF
j_gene: TRBJ1-2
d_gene: .
v_gene: TRBV19
abundance: .

CDR3nt: TGTGCCTGGAGTACGGGGGGGGGCAATCAGCCCCAGCATTTT
CDR3aa: CAWSTGGGNQPQHF
j_gene: TRBJ1-5
d_gene: .
v_gene: TRBV30
abundance: .

CDR3nt: TGCGCCAGCAGTCACGACCCGGGAAGCTATGGCTACACCTTC
CDR3aa: CASSHDPGSYGYTF
j_gene: TRBJ1-2
d_gene: .
v_gene: TRBV5-1
abundance: .

CDR3nt: TGTGCCAGCAGATCGACAGGGTTCCACGAGCAGTACTTC
CDR3aa: CASRSTGFHEQYF
j_gene: TRBJ2-7
d_gene: TRBD1
v_gene: TRBV5-4
abundance: few

CDR3nt: TGTGCCACCAGTGATCCCTCGTCGGGGTCGGGGGCTTTCTTT
CDR3aa: CATSDPSSGSGAFF
j_gene: TRBJ1-1
d_gene: .
v_gene: TRBV24-1
abundance: .

CDR3nt: TGTGCCAGCAGCCAGGGACTAGCGGGGATTGCTACCTACGAGCAGTACTTC
CDR3aa: CASSQGLAGIATYEQYF
j_gene: TRBJ2-7
d_gene: TRBD2
v_gene: TRBV3-1/TRBV3-2
abundance: .

CDR3nt: TGCGCCAGCAGCCCCGGGACTAGACGGGATACGCAGTATTTT
CDR3aa: CASSPGTRRDTQYF
j_gene: TRBJ2-3
d_gene: TRBD2
v_gene: TRBV5-1
abundance: .

CDR3nt: TGTGCCAGCAGCCAAGTGCGCAGGGCTGAAGCTTTCTTT
CDR3aa: CASSQVRRAEAFF
j_gene: TRBJ1-1
d_gene: .
v_gene: TRBV3-1/TRBV3-2
abundance: .

CDR3nt: TGTGCCAGCAGTCCAACCACCAGCGGGGACAATGAGCAGTTCTTC
CDR3aa: CASSPTTSGDNEQFF
j_gene: TRBJ2-1
d_gene: TRBD2
v_gene: TRBV6-5
abundance: .

CDR3nt: TGTGCCAGCAGCTTAGTGGGCAGGTGGGACGAGCAGTACTTC
CDR3aa: CASSLVGRWDEQYF
j_gene: TRBJ2-7
d_gene: .
v_gene: TRBV7-2
abundance: .

CDR3nt: TGTGCCAGCAGGGACAGGGGGCGCATCGGCCCTCAGCCCCAGCATTTT
CDR3aa: CASRDRGRIGPQPQHF
j_gene: TRBJ1-5
d_gene: TRBD1
v_gene: TRBV2
abundance: .

CDR3nt: TGTGCCAGCAGCCAAAGTATAGACACTGAAGCTTTCTTT
CDR3aa: CASSQSIDTEAFF
j_gene: TRBJ1-1
d_gene: .
v_gene: TRBV3-1/TRBV3-2
abundance: .

CDR3nt: TGTGCCAGCAGCAGGGGGGGGACAGGGGACACCTATGGCTACACCTTC
CDR3aa: CASSRGGTGDTYGYTF
j_gene: TRBJ1-2
d_gene: TRBD1
v_gene: TRBV5-4
abundance: .

CDR3nt: TGCGCCAGCAGCACCGACAGGGGGTACGAGCAGTACTTC
CDR3aa: CASSTDRGYEQYF
j_gene: TRBJ2-7
d_gene: TRBD1
v_gene: TRBV5-1
abundance: once

CDR3nt: TGTGCCAGCAGCCAAGAGTGGAGCATAGGGGCCTATGGCTACACCTTC
CDR3aa: CASSQEWSIGAYGYTF
j_gene: TRBJ1-2
d_gene: .
v_gene: TRBV4-2
abundance: .

CDR3nt: TGTGCCTGGGGCGGGGGTGGACAAGAAGCTTTCTTT
CDR3aa: CAWGGGGQEAFF
j_gene: TRBJ1-1
d_gene: .
v_gene: TRBV30
abundance: .

CDR3nt: TGTGCCAGCAGCTTAGGACCGGGACAGAAATATGGCTACACCTTC
CDR3aa: CASSLGPGQKYGYTF
j_gene: TRBJ1-2
d_gene: TRBD1
v_gene: TRBV11-3
abundance: .

CDR3nt: TGTGCCAGCAGCCCTAGTCCTAGAATTTACGAGCAGTACTTC
CDR3aa: CASSPSPRIYEQYF
j_gene: TRBJ2-7
d_gene: .
v_gene: TRBV7-8
abundance: once

CDR3nt: TGTGCCAGCAGTGATAGGCCGGGAGTACCGGGCGGGGAGCTGTTTTTT
CDR3aa: CASSDRPGVPGGELFF
j_gene: TRBJ2-2
d_gene: .
v_gene: TRBV6-1
abundance: .

CDR3nt: TGTGCCACCAGCAGAGAGTCCAGGGTTGGCGAAAAACTGTTTTTT
CDR3aa: CATSRESRVGEKLFF
j_gene: TRBJ1-4
d_gene: .
v_gene: TRBV15
abundance: .

CDR3nt: TGTGCCAGCAGTTACCGTACAGGGGTTTCCAAAAACATTCAGTACTTC
CDR3aa: CASSYRTGVSKNIQYF
j_gene: TRBJ2-4
d_gene: TRBD1
v_gene: TRBV6-5
abundance: .

CDR3nt: TGTGCCAGCAGGGAAGGGACTAGCGGGGGGCACCACGAGCAGTACTTC
CDR3aa: CASREGTSGGHHEQYF
j_gene: TRBJ2-7
d_gene: TRBD2
v_gene: TRBV6-1
abundance: .

CDR3nt: TGTGCCAGCTCACCACTGTCGTTGGTTGCGTACCAAGAGACCCAGTACTTC
CDR3aa: CASSPLSLVAYQETQYF
j_gene: TRBJ2-5
d_gene: .
v_gene: TRBV18
abundance: .

CDR3nt: TGTGCCAGCAGTGTAGCGAAGAGAGAGACCCAGTACTTC
CDR3aa: CASSVAKRETQYF
j_gene: TRBJ2-5
d_gene: .
v_gene: TRBV6-1
abundance: few

CDR3nt: TGTGCCAGCAGTTACTCGCGGGGGGGCCTCGAGACCCAGTACTTC
CDR3aa: CASSYSRGGLETQYF
j_gene: TRBJ2-5
d_gene: TRBD2
v_gene: TRBV6-5
abundance: .

CDR3nt: TGTGCCTGGAGTGGGGGAGGGGCGCCCGGGGAGCTGTTTTTT
CDR3aa: CAWSGGGAPGELFF
j_gene: TRBJ2-2
d_gene: TRBD2
v_gene: TRBV30
abundance: .

CDR3nt: TGTGCCAGCTCACCGGGGACAGGCACAGATACGCAGTATTTT
CDR3aa: CASSPGTGTDTQYF
j_gene: TRBJ2-3
d_gene: TRBD1
v_gene: TRBV18
abundance: .

CDR3nt: TGTGCCAGCCGCCGCTTCGGGGCGGGGGGGCGAGCCGGGGAGCTGTTTTTT
CDR3aa: CASRRFGAGGRAGELFF
j_gene: TRBJ2-2
d_gene: TRBD2
v_gene: TRBV7-2
abundance: .

CDR3nt: TGTGCCAGCAGCCTGACTCCAGCGGGGGGGAGCTCAGATACGCAGTATTTT
CDR3aa: CASSLTPAGGSSDTQYF
j_gene: TRBJ2-3
d_gene: TRBD2
v_gene: TRBV3-1/TRBV3-2
abundance: .

CDR3nt: TGTGCCACCAGTGTGAGGGCCACTAATGAAAAACTGTTTTTT
CDR3aa: CATSVRATNEKLFF
j_gene: TRBJ1-4
d_gene: .
v_gene: TRBV24-1
abundance: .

CDR3nt: TGCGCCAGCAGCTTGGTCCGGATAGCGGCCGACTATAGCACAGATACGCAGTATTTT
CDR3aa: CASSLVRIAADYSTDTQYF
j_gene: TRBJ2-3
d_gene: .
v_gene: TRBV5-1
abundance: .

CDR3nt: TGTGCCAGCAGCCAAGATCTACTAGCTGCTACTAGCACAGATACGCAGTATTTT
CDR3aa: CASSQDLLAATSTDTQYF
j_gene: TRBJ2-3
d_gene: .
v_gene: TRBV3-1/TRBV3-2
abundance: .

CDR3nt: TGTGCCAGCAGCCTCGCGGACAGTTTATATGGCTACACCTTC
CDR3aa: CASSLADSLYGYTF
j_gene: TRBJ1-2
d_gene: .
v_gene: TRBV16
abundance: .

CDR3nt: TGTGCCATCAGTGAGTCCCAGGCTCAATTGGATGAAAAACTGTTTTTT
CDR3aa: CAISESQAQLDEKLFF
j_gene: TRBJ1-4
d_gene: .
v_gene: TRBV10-3
abundance: .

CDR3nt: TGTGCCAGCAGCGCCCGTAGTCGGGGGGCTTTGGATTCACCCCTCCACTTT
CDR3aa: CASSARSRGALDSPLHF
j_gene: TRBJ1-6
d_gene: .
v_gene: TRBV9
abundance: .

CDR3nt: TGTGCCAGCAGCGCAACAGGGAATGGGGCCGGGGAGCTGTTTTTT
CDR3aa: CASSATGNGAGELFF
j_gene: TRBJ2-2
d_gene: .
v_gene: TRBV9
abundance: .

CDR3nt: TGTGCCAGCAGCCCAGGGACAGGGGACTACGAGCAGTACTTC
CDR3aa: CASSPGTGDYEQYF
j_gene: TRBJ2-7
d_gene: TRBD1
v_gene: TRBV3-1/TRBV3-2
abundance: .

CDR3nt: TGTGCCTGGAGTGTGGGCTCTAACACTGAAGCTTTCTTT
CDR3aa: CAWSVGSNTEAFF
j_gene: TRBJ1-1
d_gene: .
v_gene: TRBV30
abundance: .

CDR3nt: TGTGCCAGCAGCTCAGGGGGGGACAGGGCTCACGGCTACACCTTC
CDR3aa: CASSSGGDRAHGYTF
j_gene: TRBJ1-2
d_gene: TRBD1
v_gene: TRBV7-9
abundance: .

CDR3nt: TGTGCCAGCAGCTTGTTCCCCGGGACCTACGAGCAGTACTTC
CDR3aa: CASSLFPGTYEQYF
j_gene: TRBJ2-7
d_gene: .
v_gene: TRBV7-9
abundance: .

CDR3nt: TGTGCCTGTCCCGGGACAGGGGGCTTTGGCTACACCTTC
CDR3aa: CACPGTGGFGYTF
j_gene: TRBJ1-2
d_gene: TRBD1
v_gene: TRBV30
abundance: .

CDR3nt: TGTGCCTGGAGACTAAGGACAGCCTACGAGCAGTACTTC
CDR3aa: CAWRLRTAYEQYF
j_gene: TRBJ2-7
d_gene: .
v_gene: TRBV30
abundance: few

CDR3nt: TGTGCCATCAGCGGACTAGCGGGGGGCCCCAATGAGCAGTTCTTC
CDR3aa: CAISGLAGGPNEQFF
j_gene: TRBJ2-1
d_gene: TRBD2
v_gene: TRBV10-3
abundance: .

CDR3nt: TGTGCCAGCGGCGGGCCATATAGCAATCAGCCCCAGCATTTT
CDR3aa: CASGGPYSNQPQHF
j_gene: TRBJ1-5
d_gene: .
v_gene: TRBV6-5
abundance: .

CDR3nt: TGTGCCAGCAGGGAGCGGGGGAACACAGATACGCAGTATTTT
CDR3aa: CASRERGNTDTQYF
j_gene: TRBJ2-3
d_gene: TRBD2
v_gene: TRBV6-5
abundance: .

CDR3nt: TGTGCCAGCTCACCAGCTAGCGGGGGATACAATGAGCAGTTCTTC
CDR3aa: CASSPASGGYNEQFF
j_gene: TRBJ2-1
d_gene: TRBD2
v_gene: TRBV18
abundance: .

CDR3nt: TGCGCCAGCAGAAAAGAAGAGGGTGCGACTGAAGCTTTCTTT
CDR3aa: CASRKEEGATEAFF
j_gene: TRBJ1-1
d_gene: .
v_gene: TRBV5-1
abundance: .

CDR3nt: TGCGCCAGCAGTTCCGGGACAGGGTCAACCGGGGAGCTGTTTTTT
CDR3aa: CASSSGTGSTGELFF
j_gene: TRBJ2-2
d_gene: TRBD1
v_gene: TRBV5-1
abundance: .

CDR3nt: TGCGCCAGCAGTGAGTCCGGGGGATGGACTGAAGCTTTCTTT
CDR3aa: CASSESGGWTEAFF
j_gene: TRBJ1-1
d_gene: .
v_gene: TRBV10-1
abundance: .

CDR3nt: TGTGCCAGCAGCCCTGGGACTAGCGGGGCAGATACGCAGTATTTT
CDR3aa: CASSPGTSGADTQYF
j_gene: TRBJ2-3
d_gene: TRBD2
v_gene: TRBV3-1/TRBV3-2
abundance: .

CDR3nt: TGTGCCAGTAGCCTGACAGGGGGCCGTGAAGCTTTCTTT
CDR3aa: CASSLTGGREAFF
j_gene: TRBJ1-1
d_gene: TRBD1
v_gene: TRBV19
abundance: once